This is a list of T cell receptor beta chains from one sample in a study of sequential checkpoint blockade in melanoma. Using immunoSEQ multiplex PCR, the repertoire was profiled, and TCRdb retains in-frame clones only, with some absent. The sample lists more than 9,000 clones; roughly 69% were seen once. Sequencing used CD8+ T cells sorted from blood (inferred from file names), obtained from a patient given nivolumab and ipilimumab in sequence. These receptors were collected from a human donor with melanoma. CDR3s include the opening cysteine and the closing phenylalanine or tryptophan. The D gene is left open where the match is weak. Where a row states a size, it is once, few, many or the class of an expanded clone; other rows omit it.

>TRBJ1-1|TRBV6-6|TRBD1|few
TGTGCCAGCAGTCAGGAGGGGGCAAACACTGAAGCTTTCTTT
CASSQEGANTEAFF
>TRBJ2-7|TRBV5-4|TRBD1|once
TGTGCCAGCAGCTCGACAGGGGGCTCGGACGAGCAGTACTTC
CASSSTGGSDEQYF
>TRBJ2-3|TRBV4-3|TRBD2|-
TGCGCCAGCAGCCAAACTAGCGGGAGTAGGAGCACAGATACGCAGTATTTT
CASSQTSGSRSTDTQYF
>TRBJ1-2|TRBV2|-|-
TGTGCCAGCAAGCGGGGCTTGGGCTATGGCTACACCTTC
CASKRGLGYGYTF
>TRBJ1-2|TRBV5-1|-|-
TGCGCCAGCAGCTTGGATTGGCAGGGAAATGGCTACACCTTC
CASSLDWQGNGYTF
>TRBJ2-7|TRBV18|-|-
TGTGCCAGCTCACCGACCGAAGGGGCAGGCTACGAGCAGTACTTC
CASSPTEGAGYEQYF
>TRBJ2-3|TRBV27|-|-
TGTGCCAGCAGTTTCACAGGGCTCGCAGATACGCAGTATTTT
CASSFTGLADTQYF
>TRBJ2-7|TRBV27|-|large
TGTGCCAGCAGTTTATTGGCGGGGGCCAACGAGCAGTACTTC
CASSLLAGANEQYF
>TRBJ2-7|TRBV9|TRBD2|-
TGTGCCAGCAGCGTCGGGACTAGTGTTGCCTACGAGCAGTACTTC
CASSVGTSVAYEQYF
>TRBJ2-7|TRBV5-4|TRBD2|-
TGTGCCAGCAGCTCTAGCGGAAGTCAGGGCGAGCAGTACTTC
CASSSSGSQGEQYF
>TRBJ2-1|TRBV30|-|few
TGTGCCTGGAGTGAGGTGGCGGATGAGCAGTTCTTC
CAWSEVADEQFF
>TRBJ2-1|TRBV6-6|-|once
TGTGCCAGCAGGCTAAAGCGAGAGGTGAATGAGCAGTTCTTC
CASRLKREVNEQFF
>TRBJ1-5|TRBV27|-|-
TGTGCCAGCAGTCCAACTACCCGAGGCAATCAGCCCCAGCATTTT
CASSPTTRGNQPQHF
>TRBJ2-3|TRBV10-3|TRBD2|few
TGTGCCATCAGTGAGTCTTTACTAGCGGTACTCACAGATACGCAGTATTTT
CAISESLLAVLTDTQYF
>TRBJ2-7|TRBV11-3|-|-
TGTGCCAGCAGCCCGAACGCCGCAGGGGCGTACGAGCAGTACTTC
CASSPNAAGAYEQYF
>TRBJ1-5|TRBV7-8|TRBD1|-
TGTGCCAGCAGCCCAGGGGGCAAGCCCCAGCATTTT
CASSPGGKPQHF
>TRBJ2-2|TRBV5-1|-|-
TGCGCCAGCAGCTGGGGGCTAACGAACACCGGGGAGCTGTTTTTT
CASSWGLTNTGELFF